The 29 T cell receptor beta chains given below trace back to one sample, sequenced in a study of shared clonotypes between healthy human individuals. TCRdb keeps only in-frame clones here, not all; method: immunoSEQ multiplex PCR. The data contain roughly 1,000,000 clones, 75% to 85% of them singletons. The sample comprised memory CD4+ T cells from PBMCs. This sample's subset: CD45RA-negative fraction. The receptors derive from a man aged 18 to 30 in good health. Some clones in this sample may be carry-over from other donors' samples.

The chain carries TRBV18 and TRBJ2-7; 11 bases are shared with TRBD2. Looked up from germline, CDR1 is KGHSH and CDR2 is LQKENI. This CDR3 comprises 21 residues. The J segment lost 0 bases and the V segment lost 3 bases, leaving 19 bases of the junction unmatched. This chain's CDR3 is CASSPGTTGEGLAAYSYEQYF. CDR3 DNA: TGTGCCAGCTCACCGGGAACAACGGGAGAGGGACTAGCGGCTTACTCCTACGAGCAGTACTTC.

The chain combines TRBV28 with TRBJ1-5, with a tentative D call TRBD1 (5 bases). There are 14 residues in the CDR3. The germline gives CDR1 MDHEN, CDR2 SYDVKM. V lost 8 bases and J 6 bases, leaving 17 bases between the germline ends. The chain's CDR3 is CASPREGWFQPQHF. Here the CDR3 DNA reads TGTGCCAGCCCCAGGGAGGGCTGGTTTCAGCCCCAGCATTTT.

Comments on this clone: This same CDR3 is encoded by further DNA sequences in the sample. J is TRBJ2-7 and V is TRBV5-6; 8 bases agree with TRBD2. This CDR3 region has 13 residues. Germline lookup yields CDR1 SGHDT and CDR2 YYEEEE. J lost 6 bases, V lost 1 base, and 3 bases had no gene match. CDR3 residues: CASSLTRGGEQYF. The CDR3 bases are TGTGCCAGCAGCTTGACTCGGGGGGGCGAGCAGTACTTC.

Here the CDR3 DNA reads TGTGCCAGCTCACCACGAGGACTAGCGGGAGGGCCGGGTACGCAGTATTTT. Residues: CASSPRGLAGGPGTQYF. This chain uses TRBV18 with TRBJ2-3; TRBD2 aligns across 15 bases. Looked up from germline, CDR1 is KGHSH and CDR2 is LQKENI. The trim removed 1 base at V and 8 bases at J, leaving 7 bases unmatched. The CDR3 spans 17 residues.

The chain recombines TRBV29-1 with TRBJ1-3; 7 positions agree with TRBD1. Losses at the gene ends were 7 bases for V and 1 base for J; bases not matched to a gene: 4. The CDR3 loop spans 13 amino acids. Germline assignment: CDR1 SQVTM and CDR2 ANQGSEA. Written as DNA, the CDR3 is TGCAGCGCCGCGACAGGGTCTGGAAACACCATATATTTT. Translated, it gives CSAATGSGNTIYF.

The V gene is TRBV6-6, the J gene TRBJ2-7; 9 bases match TRBD2. Trimming took 6 bases from V and 5 from J; bases not matched to a gene: 11. CDR3 length equals 15 residues. Germline values: CDR1 MNHNY, CDR2 SVGAGI (reference sequence). The CDR3: CASSRTSGGKNEQYF. CDR3 DNA: TGTGCCAGCAGCCGCACAAGCGGGGGGAAGAACGAGCAGTACTTC.

This sequence joins TRBV6-1 and TRBJ1-5, with a possible D match to TRBD1 (6 bases). The germline V gene has CDR1 MNHNS and CDR2 SASEGT. The CDR3 extends over 14 amino acids. Trimming took 4 bases from V and 2 from J, leaving 9 bases between them. The CDR3: CASSVSGGNQPQHF. Written as DNA, the CDR3 is TGTGCCAGCAGTGTATCAGGGGGCAATCAGCCCCAGCATTTT.

The sample holds a few counts of this clone. Within the sample, other DNA sequences also encode this same CDR3. The chain employs TRBV29-1 and TRBJ2-7; no firm D call. CDR3 length equals 10 residues. Germline CDR1 SQVTM, CDR2 ANQGSEA. The V end lost 7 bases, the J end lost 3 bases, and 7 bases lay between the germline ends. CDR3 sequence: CSGGDYEQYF. The CDR3, as DNA: TGCAGCGGTGGTGACTACGAGCAGTACTTC.

This clone appeared once. The V call is TRBV5-6, the J call TRBJ1-1; D is perhaps TRBD1 (5 bases). This CDR3 is built from 15 residues. Germline CDR1 and CDR2: SGHDT and YYEEEE. V dropped 2 bases and J dropped 4 bases, with 15 bases sitting between them. CDR3 loop: CASSFRPGVGTEAFF. The CDR3 nucleotides read TGTGCCAGCAGCTTCCGTCCGGGGGTCGGCACTGAAGCTTTCTTT. The full variable domain, rest sourced from reference TRBV5-6 and TRBJ1-1, is DAGVTQSPTHLIKTRGQQVTLRCSPKSGHDTVSWYQQALGQGPQFIFQYYEEEERQRGNFPDRFSGHQFPNYSSELNVNALLLGDSALYLCASSFRPGVGTEAFFGQGTRLTVV.

This clone was recorded only once. The gene calls are TRBV11-3 and TRBJ2-1; 7 bases align to TRBD2. The CDR3 is 14 amino acids. V lost 4 bases, J lost 8 bases, and 8 bases stayed unmatched. Germline-derived CDR1 and CDR2 are SGHNT and YENEEA. For the CDR3, the DNA is TGTGCCAGCAGCTCGGGCGGGAGTGGTTATGAGCAGTTCTTC. Translation gives CASSSGGSGYEQFF.

This clone was seen many times. The same CDR3 can be traced to other DNA sequences in this sample. The chain employs TRBV30 and TRBJ1-2; 8 bases match TRBD1. This CDR3 has 13 residues. The ends lost 5 bases at V and 0 bases at J; junction bases unmatched: 2. Looked up from germline, CDR1 is GTSNPN and CDR2 is SVGIG (reference sequence). CDR3 DNA: TGTGCCTGGGGACAGGGAACTAACTATGGCTACACCTTC. Translating gives CAWGQGTNYGYTF.

The chain combines TRBV12-5 with TRBJ2-7, with 8 bases fitting TRBD1. Germline V gene data show CDR1 as LGHNT and CDR2 as FRNRAP. The CDR3 runs to 16 residues. The V gene end was trimmed by 0 bases and the J gene end by 3 bases; junction bases not matched to a gene: 7. CDR3: CASGLVLPGGNYEQYF. As DNA, the CDR3 is TGTGCTAGTGGTTTGGTACTCCCAGGGGGCAACTACGAGCAGTACTTC. The whole variable domain, filled in from reference TRBV12-5 and TRBJ2-7, reads DARVTQTPRHKVTEMGQEVTMRCQPILGHNTVFWYRQTMMQGLELLAYFRNRAPLDDSGMPKDRFSAEMPDATLATLKIQPSEPRDSAVYFCASGLVLPGGNYEQYFGPGTRLTVT.

This clone occurred a few times. V gene TRBV6-1 combines with J gene TRBJ1-2; unclear D gene. CDR1 and CDR2 (germline): MNHNS, SASEGT. The CDR3 loop spans 13 amino acids. V lost 3 bases to trimming and J lost 5 bases, with 10 bases between them. CDR3 region: CASSDKIAYGYTF. The CDR3 DNA is TGTGCCAGCAGTGATAAGATTGCGTATGGCTACACCTTC.

The chain employs TRBV30 and TRBJ2-7; TRBD1 agrees at 7 bases. The trim removed 2 bases at V and 1 base at J, leaving 8 bases unmatched. Germline V lookup: CDR1 GTSNPN, CDR2 SVGIG (reference sequence). The CDR3 runs to 15 residues. CDR3 sequence reads: CAWSFKGASSYEQYF. CDR3 sequence (DNA): TGTGCCTGGAGTTTTAAGGGGGCTTCTTCCTACGAGCAGTACTTC.

This clone was observed a few times. The chain couples TRBV28 to TRBJ1-2; D is unclear. V lost 3 bases and J lost 7, with 15 bases in between. The CDR3 is 14 residues long. Germline V gene data show CDR1 as MDHEN and CDR2 as SYDVKM. The CDR3 DNA reads as TGTGCCAGCAGTTTTGGCGCGGGTGGCGGTGGCTACACCTTC. Residues: CASSFGAGGGGYTF.

Details on this clone: One junction end disagrees with the germline gene, perhaps due to a read error. Additional DNA sequences in this sample encode the identical CDR3. CDR3 coding DNA: TGTGCCTGGAGTCCCATGAGGGGCACAGCTGAAGCTCTCTTT. Translation gives CAWSPMRGTAEALF. V usage is TRBV30 and J usage is TRBJ1-1, with D possibly being TRBD1 (5 bases). From germline, CDR1 is GTSNPN and CDR2 SVGIG (reference sequence). This CDR3 is built from 14 residues.

V usage is TRBV2 and J usage is TRBJ2-2, with TRBD1 identical over 8 bases. V trimming: 8 bases; J trimming: 1 base; junction bases outside the gene matches: 3. Germline V gene lookup returns CDR1 SNHLY and CDR2 FYNNEI. CDR3 size: 14 residues. The CDR3, as DNA: TGTGCCAGCGGAGGACAGGGGAACACCGGGGAGCTGTTTTTT. This codes for CASGGQGNTGELFF.

The chain has TRBV7-8 and TRBJ2-4; D not certain. V was trimmed by 5 bases and J by 3 bases, leaving 11 bases between them. Germline V gives CDR1 SGHVS, CDR2 FQNEAQ. The CDR3 is 14 amino acids. The CDR3 bases are TGTGCCAGCAGCGCCCCCCTGCGCAAAAACATTCAGTACTTC. It specifies CASSAPLRKNIQYF.

The chain links TRBV5-1 to TRBJ1-2, with 7 bases lining up with TRBD1. Trimming removed 4 bases from V and 4 bases from J; junction bases left unmatched: 7. The CDR3 contains 14 residues. Germline CDR1 reads SGHRS; CDR2 reads YFSETQ. The CDR3 loop is CASSARGSSYGYTF. Here the CDR3 DNA reads TGCGCCAGCAGCGCCAGGGGGTCCTCCTATGGCTACACCTTC.

This clone was detected many times. V is TRBV4-1 and J is TRBJ2-3; D perhaps matches TRBD2 (8 bases). Germline V lookup: CDR1 MGHRA, CDR2 YSYEKL. V was trimmed by 4 bases and J by 1 base, leaving 18 bases between them. This CDR3 contains 17 residues. Here the CDR3 reads CASSRREGAGGTDTQYF. DNA of the CDR3: TGCGCCAGCAGCCGACGGGAGGGGGCCGGGGGCACAGATACGCAGTATTTT.

This chain uses TRBV5-8 with TRBJ2-5; possible D gene TRBD1, 6 bases. The V and J ends lost 4 bases and 4 bases respectively, with 11 bases between them. The V gene's germline CDR1 is SGHTS and CDR2 YDEGEE. The length of the CDR3 is 13 residues. The CDR3: CASSGQGPETQYF. The CDR3 DNA follows: TGTGCCAGCAGCGGCCAGGGGCCAGAGACCCAGTACTTC.

This clone showed up just once. The rearrangement joins TRBV15 to TRBJ2-7, with 12 nucleotides matching TRBD2. After removal of 1 base from V and 5 bases from J, the junction contained 6 bases not matched to a gene. The CDR3 sequence is 16 residues long. Germline CDR1 and CDR2: LNHNV and YYDKDF (reference sequence). CDR3 coding DNA: TGTGCCACCAGCAGAGTTCCGGCTAGCGGGAGGGACGAGCAGTACTTC. It codes for CATSRVPASGRDEQYF.

The chain has TRBV6-6 and TRBJ2-5; 9 bases match TRBD2. J was trimmed by 4 bases and V by 3 bases; bases with no gene match: 6. This CDR3 is built from 15 residues. Germline CDR1 is MNHNY and CDR2 is SVGAGI (reference sequence). The CDR3 DNA reads TGTGCCAGCAGTTATGGAGGCGGGAGGGTAGAGACCCAGTACTTC. It yields the protein CASSYGGGRVETQYF.

This clone appeared a single time. The chain combines TRBV10-3 with TRBJ1-1; TRBD1 matches at 8 bases. Germline V gene lookup returns CDR1 ENHRY and CDR2 SYGVKD. V lost 3 bases, J lost 0 bases, and 6 bases stayed unmatched. The CDR3 loop spans 16 amino acids. In DNA, the CDR3 is TGTGCCATCAGTGACCGAGGACAGGGCCTGAACACTGAAGCTTTCTTT. As protein: CAISDRGQGLNTEAFF.

V and J are TRBV5-1 and TRBJ2-5; 8 bases agree with TRBD2. Trimming at V came to 0 bases and at J to 1 base, leaving 5 bases not matched to a gene. This CDR3 contains 16 residues. Germline V gene lookup returns CDR1 SGHRS and CDR2 YFSETQ. The CDR3: CASSLVSGRSQETQYF. The CDR3 region has the DNA TGCGCCAGCAGCTTGGTCAGCGGGAGATCCCAAGAGACCCAGTACTTC. Full variable domain (outside the CDR3, taken from reference TRBV5-1 and TRBJ2-5): KAGVTQTPRYLIKTRGQQVTLSCSPISGHRSVSWYQQTPGQGLQFLFEYFSETQRNKGNFPGRFSGRQFSNSRSEMNVSTLELGDSALYLCASSLVSGRSQETQYFGPGTRLLVL.

This rearrangement joins TRBV7-6 to TRBJ1-3, with D hard to call. The germline V gene has CDR1 SGHVS and CDR2 FNYEAQ. V gave up 1 base and J gave up 2 bases, with 9 bases separating them. The CDR3 covers 15 residues. The CDR3: CASSLGRGPGNTIYF. CDR3 sequence (DNA): TGTGCCAGCAGCTTAGGTCGCGGACCTGGAAACACCATATATTTT.

This chain joins TRBV5-1 and TRBJ2-7; 8 bases align to TRBD1. V shed 5 bases and J 3 bases; nucleotides not matched to a gene: 7. The CDR3 totals 14 residues. The V gene's germline CDR1 is SGHRS and CDR2 YFSETQ. CDR3 nucleotide sequence: TGCGCCAGCAGACCCGGGACAGGTCTCTACGAGCAGTACTTC. This sequence encodes CASRPGTGLYEQYF.

This chain uses TRBV6-1 with TRBJ2-1; 7 nucleotides line up with TRBD1. Germline V gives CDR1 MNHNS, CDR2 SASEGT. The CDR3 has 14 amino acids. V lost 6 bases and J lost 2; bases outside the gene matches: 4. The DNA for the CDR3 is TGTGCCAGCAGGCCGACAGGGCCCTACAATGAGCAGTTCTTC. It encodes CASRPTGPYNEQFF.

In regard to this clone: A read error is possible here, since a much larger clone lies one base away. The chain couples TRBV7-3 to TRBJ2-7, with a tentative D call TRBD2 (5 bases). V was cut by 2 bases and J by 0 bases, with 8 bases left in between. The CDR3 is made up of 14 amino acids. CDR1 SGHTA and CDR2 FQGTGA come from the germline V gene. CDR3: CASSLAGNSYEQYF. CDR3 nucleotides: TGTGCCAGCAGCTTAGCCGGGAACTCCTACGAGCAGTACTTC.